This TCR beta chain was retrieved from a study of beta chain features in type 1 diabetes. The V and J ends lost 5 bases and 5 bases, in that order; junction bases with no gene match: 8. From germline, CDR1 is LGHNA and CDR2 YNFKEQ. The CDR3 spans 14 residues. The whole isolated RNA underwent reverse transcription, so sequencing captured expressed TCRB transcripts. The data were produced by immunoSEQ multiplex PCR, yet TCRdb's version contains in-frame clones alone and is incomplete. The sample holds approximately 110,000 clones, around 40% seen once. This sequence joins TRBV4-2 and TRBJ2-7, with TRBD1 matching 8 bases. Specimen: stem cell memory CD4+ T cells from blood. The TCR sequence derives from a woman between 18 and 29 years old in good health. CDR3 DNA sequence: TGTGCCAGCAGCTTCCGGACAGGGTCCGACGAGCAGTACTTC. Amino acids: CASSFRTGSDEQYF.